These T cell receptor beta chains were read from a single sample in a study of Graves' ophthalmopathy and Graves' hyperthyroidism. MiXCR was run by TCRdb on the multiplex PCR reads, yielding one entry per CDR3 protein. The repertoire consists of hundreds of thousands of distinct CDR3 sequences, with 22% occurring once and the leading ten covering around 7%. Material for sequencing was peripheral blood. Every receptor here comes from a woman aged 18-29 years with stable Graves' hyperthyroidism. Some clones in this sample may be carry-over from other donors' samples. Each CDR3 is given with its conserved first and last residue. Fields, in order: clone size, J gene, V gene, D gene, CDR3 protein, CDR3 DNA. D genes are given only for firm matches. Rows may omit the clone size; those that give it use once, few, many or a size class.

- TRBJ2-5 TRBV7-8 - CASSLSETAQYF TGTGCCAGCAGCTTGTCAGAGACGGCCCAGTACTTC
few TRBJ1-3 TRBV30 TRBD1 CALDRDSGNTIYF TGTGCCTTGGACAGGGACTCTGGAAACACCATATATTTT
many TRBJ1-5 TRBV2 - CASRKPDGNQPQHF TGTGCCAGCAGAAAACCTGACGGGAATCAGCCCCAGCATTTT
many TRBJ2-7 TRBV6-5 - CASSYMGREQYF TGTGCCAGCAGTTACATGGGACGCGAGCAGTACTTC
few TRBJ1-6 TRBV12-3/TRBV12-4 TRBD1 CASRSDRDRELNSPLHF TGTGCCAGCAGATCGGACCGGGACAGGGAGCTTAATTCACCCCTCCACTTT
few TRBJ2-7 TRBV5-1 - CASSLKGSSYEQYF TGCGCCAGCAGCTTGAAGGGAAGCTCCTACGAGCAGTACTTC
many TRBJ1-1 TRBV5-1 - CASSLVGRQNTEAFF TGCGCCAGCAGCTTGGTTGGCAGGCAGAACACTGAAGCTTTCTTT
many TRBJ2-7 TRBV20-1 - CSAPTSTYEQYF TGCAGTGCCCCGACATCGACCTACGAGCAGTACTTC
many TRBJ2-5 TRBV7-2 TRBD1 CASRPRGQGYETQYF TGTGCCAGCAGACCCAGAGGACAGGGGTATGAGACCCAGTACTTC
- TRBJ2-7 TRBV3-1 TRBD1 CASSRTWDSNYEQYF TGTGCCAGCAGCCGCACCTGGGACAGCAACTACGAGCAGTACTTC
few TRBJ2-5 TRBV5-1 - CASRPEGLETQYF TGCGCCAGCAGACCAGAGGGTCTGGAGACCCAGTACTTC
many TRBJ2-7 TRBV28 - CASSLGAGDLNEQYF TGTGCCAGCAGTCTCGGTGCGGGCGACTTAAATGAGCAGTACTTC
many TRBJ2-7 TRBV9 TRBD2 CASSATSFHEQYF TGTGCCAGCAGCGCGACTAGCTTCCACGAGCAGTACTTC
many TRBJ1-1 TRBV2 - CASRAAGTEAFF TGTGCCAGCAGGGCCGCGGGGACTGAAGCTTTCTTT
- TRBJ2-5 TRBV15 - CATSRDVGPGETQYF TGTGCCACCAGCAGAGATGTGGGGCCAGGAGAGACCCAGTACTTC
many TRBJ2-7 TRBV4-1 - CASSQAGKTYEQYF TGCGCCAGCAGCCAAGCCGGGAAAACCTACGAGCAGTACTTC
many TRBJ1-1 TRBV2 TRBD1 CASREGQVTEAFF TGTGCCAGCAGGGAGGGACAGGTCACTGAAGCTTTCTTT
- TRBJ2-2 TRBV6-1 TRBD1 CASSPGQQGTGELFF TGTGCCAGCAGCCCGGGACAGCAGGGGACCGGGGAGCTGTTTTTT
many TRBJ2-7 TRBV10-3 - CAIRPPLGEQYF TGTGCCATCAGGCCGCCCCTTGGCGAGCAGTACTTC
many TRBJ1-1 TRBV30 - CAWSSGYTEAFF TGTGCCTGGAGTTCAGGCTACACTGAAGCTTTCTTT
many TRBJ2-7 TRBV12-3/TRBV12-4 - CASSEGGPAYEQYF TGTGCCAGCAGCGAGGGGGGGCCCGCCTACGAGCAGTACTTC
many TRBJ1-5 TRBV10-2 - CASSEEGRSNQPQHF TGCGCCAGCAGTGAGGAGGGGAGGAGCAATCAGCCCCAGCATTTT
many TRBJ1-3 TRBV11-2 - CASSFSPSSSGNTIYF TGTGCCAGCAGCTTCTCTCCAAGTAGCTCTGGAAACACCATATATTTT
many TRBJ1-2 TRBV30 TRBD1 CAWGDSSIGYTF TGTGCCTGGGGGGACAGCTCTATCGGCTACACCTTC
many TRBJ2-7 TRBV20-1 TRBD2 CSAGTSTYEQYF TGCAGTGCCGGGACTAGCACCTACGAGCAGTACTTC
many TRBJ1-1 TRBV5-6 - CASSLRTGFTEAFF TGTGCCAGCAGCCTCAGGACGGGGTTCACTGAAGCTTTCTTT
many TRBJ2-5 TRBV20-1 - CSARQETQYF TGCAGTGCCAGACAAGAGACCCAGTACTTC
many TRBJ2-7 TRBV6-1 - CASSGPGGLEQYF TGTGCCAGCAGTGGTCCGGGGGGCCTCGAGCAGTACTTC
- TRBJ2-7 TRBV5-4 TRBD1 CASSARTGSHEQYF TGTGCCAGCAGCGCGAGGACAGGGAGCCACGAGCAGTACTTC
many TRBJ1-1 TRBV2 TRBD1 CASRSQGYTEAFF TGTGCCAGCAGATCACAGGGGTACACTGAAGCTTTCTTT
few TRBJ2-7 TRBV2 - CASSDDSGTYEQYF TGTGCCAGCAGTGATGATAGCGGTACCTACGAGCAGTACTTC
few TRBJ1-1 TRBV20-1 TRBD1 CSASYLQGAEAFF TGCAGTGCTTCATACCTACAGGGGGCTGAAGCTTTCTTT
few TRBJ2-7 TRBV6-1 TRBD2 CASSELAGAYEQYF TGTGCCAGCAGTGAACTAGCGGGAGCATACGAGCAGTACTTC
few TRBJ1-5 TRBV19 - CASSILKGQPQHF TGTGCCAGTAGTATATTAAAGGGGCAGCCCCAGCATTTT
many TRBJ1-1 TRBV6-5 - CASSWGEKGHTEAFF TGTGCCAGCAGTTGGGGGGAGAAGGGTCACACTGAAGCTTTCTTT
few TRBJ2-7 TRBV19 - CASNRQVSSDEQYF TGTGCCAGTAATAGACAGGTTTCGTCCGACGAGCAGTACTTC
- TRBJ1-2 TRBV27 TRBD1 CAKRTGNGYTF TGTGCCAAGAGGACAGGGAATGGCTACACCTTC
many TRBJ2-5 TRBV7-2 - CASSLGLRIPTQYF TGTGCCAGCAGCTTAGGACTCCGGATTCCGACCCAGTACTTC
few TRBJ1-1 TRBV5-1 - CASTFSGPMNTEAFF TGCGCCAGCACCTTCAGCGGGCCTATGAACACTGAAGCTTTCTTT
many TRBJ1-1 TRBV12-3/TRBV12-4 TRBD1 CASANRGRDTEAFF TGTGCCAGCGCAAACAGGGGGAGGGACACTGAAGCTTTCTTT
many TRBJ1-5 TRBV27 TRBD1 CASSLGTGGNQPQHF TGTGCCAGCAGCCTCGGGACAGGGGGCAACCAGCCCCAGCATTTT
- TRBJ1-5 TRBV11-2 TRBD1 CASSPNPGQGGYSNQPQHF TGTGCCAGCAGCCCGAATCCGGGACAGGGTGGGTATAGCAATCAGCCCCAGCATTTT
many TRBJ2-5 TRBV7-2 TRBD2 CASSRSGGAETQYF TGTGCCAGCAGCCGCAGCGGGGGGGCCGAGACCCAGTACTTC
many TRBJ2-7 TRBV5-1 - CASSPTGVPAPNEQYF TGCGCCAGCAGCCCGACCGGGGTGCCTGCTCCTAACGAGCAGTACTTC
many TRBJ1-1 TRBV19 TRBD1 CASSSRLLTGGGTEAFF TGTGCCAGTAGTTCCCGCCTCCTGACAGGGGGGGGGACTGAAGCTTTCTTT
many TRBJ2-7 TRBV7-2 TRBD2 CASSRLAGGYYEQYF TGTGCCAGCAGCCGACTAGCGGGGGGCTATTACGAGCAGTACTTC
- TRBJ1-5 TRBV4-2 - CASSPSTGGDQPQHF TGTGCCAGCAGCCCAAGTACGGGTGGCGATCAGCCCCAGCATTTT
many TRBJ2-7 TRBV6-1 TRBD1 CASSEVTGGNYEQYF TGTGCCAGCAGTGAAGTAACAGGGGGGAACTACGAGCAGTACTTC
- TRBJ1-2 TRBV27 - CASRGFGYYGYTF TGTGCCAGCAGGGGATTCGGATACTATGGCTACACCTTC
few TRBJ2-2 TRBV24-1 - CAIQGGINTGELFF TGTGCCATCCAGGGAGGAATAAACACCGGGGAGCTGTTTTTT
- TRBJ2-2 TRBV2 TRBD1 CASCEAPGQGVGGLFF TGTGCCAGCTGTGAAGCGCCCGGACAGGGCGTCGGGGGGCTGTTTTTT
many TRBJ2-2 TRBV12-5 TRBD2 CASGSGGTGTGELFF TGTGCTAGTGGTAGCGGGGGAACCGGTACCGGGGAGCTGTTTTTT
many TRBJ2-5 TRBV6-2/TRBV6-3 TRBD2 CASSYLPLAGGPTQETQYF TGTGCCAGCAGTTACCTCCCCCTAGCGGGGGGCCCGACTCAAGAGACCCAGTACTTC
many TRBJ2-4 TRBV6-1 - CASRRTIGTENIQYF TGTGCCAGCAGGCGGACGATTGGGACGGAAAACATTCAGTACTTC
many TRBJ1-5 TRBV20-1 - CSAVPRQINQPQHF TGCAGTGCCGTCCCCCGGCAGATCAATCAGCCCCAGCATTTT
- TRBJ2-5 TRBV5-1 - CASSFGGLGQETQYF TGCGCCAGCAGCTTCGGGGGGCTGGGACAAGAGACCCAGTACTTC
many TRBJ1-2 TRBV29-1 - CSVLRDGYTF TGCAGCGTACTCAGGGACGGCTACACCTTC
many TRBJ2-7 TRBV27 - CASSFEFGIPYEQYF TGTGCCAGCAGTTTTGAGTTTGGGATCCCCTACGAGCAGTACTTC